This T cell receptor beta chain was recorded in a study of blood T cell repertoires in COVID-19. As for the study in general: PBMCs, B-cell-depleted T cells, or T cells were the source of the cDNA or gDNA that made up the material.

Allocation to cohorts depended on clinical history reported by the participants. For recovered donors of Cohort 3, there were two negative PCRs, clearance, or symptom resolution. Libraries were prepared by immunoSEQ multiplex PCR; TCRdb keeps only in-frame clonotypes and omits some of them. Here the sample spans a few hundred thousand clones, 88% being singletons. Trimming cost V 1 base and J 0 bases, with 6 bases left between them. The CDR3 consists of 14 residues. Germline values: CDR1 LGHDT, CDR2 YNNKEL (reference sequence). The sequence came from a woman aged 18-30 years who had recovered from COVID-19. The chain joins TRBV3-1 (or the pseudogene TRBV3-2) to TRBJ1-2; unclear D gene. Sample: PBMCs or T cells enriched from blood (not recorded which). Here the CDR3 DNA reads TGTGCCAGCAGCCAAGGTTTATCTAACTATGGCTACACCTTC. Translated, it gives CASSQGLSNYGYTF.